The clone carrying this T cell receptor (beta chain) has a handful of counts. Its antigen is still unknown. The data originate from a study of T cell repertoires in cytomegalovirus infection. Germline CDR1 is MGHDK and CDR2 is SYGVNS. V shed 4 bases, J shed 7 bases, and the junction held 5 bases outside the gene matches. The CDR3 runs to 14 residues. MiXCR was run by TCRdb on the reads, yielding one entry per CDR3 protein. The table records around 770,000 distinct CDR3 sequences, almost 30% of them present only once. This sequence originates from a human donor in good health (CMV status not recorded). Some clones in this sample may be carry-over from other donors' samples. The J gene is TRBJ2-2, the V gene TRBV25-1, with TRBD1 identical over 8 bases. The source material was cultured CD8+ T cells from PBMCs, sampled from culture after CMV antigen stimulation. CDR3 bases: TGTGCCAGCAGTGTACAGGGGGGAAACGGGGAGCTGTTTTTT. Protein product: CASSVQGGNGELFF.